This TCR beta chain is from a study of blood T cell repertoires in COVID-19. Study details: Both acute and convalescent COVID-19 samples were obtained from the United States, Italy and Spain.

Residents of 24 US areas, aged roughly 18 to 95 years, made up the participants. The trim removed 10 bases at V and 4 bases at J, leaving 8 bases unmatched. The germline CDR1 and CDR2 sequences are MNHEY and SVGAGI. The CDR3 spans 13 residues. Clones were read by immunoSEQ multiplex PCR, and TCRdb kept only the in-frame ones, dropping some. The table has roughly 200,000 clones, 85% seen once. This chain links TRBV6-5 with TRBJ2-7; 9 bases are a match to TRBD1. The sequencing sample was made of PBMCs or T cells enriched from blood (not recorded which). This sequence was found in a man aged 35 to 55 who had recovered from COVID-19. The CDR3 region is CAIPGTGMYEQYF. CDR3 nucleotide sequence: TGTGCCATCCCCGGGACAGGGATGTACGAGCAGTACTTC.